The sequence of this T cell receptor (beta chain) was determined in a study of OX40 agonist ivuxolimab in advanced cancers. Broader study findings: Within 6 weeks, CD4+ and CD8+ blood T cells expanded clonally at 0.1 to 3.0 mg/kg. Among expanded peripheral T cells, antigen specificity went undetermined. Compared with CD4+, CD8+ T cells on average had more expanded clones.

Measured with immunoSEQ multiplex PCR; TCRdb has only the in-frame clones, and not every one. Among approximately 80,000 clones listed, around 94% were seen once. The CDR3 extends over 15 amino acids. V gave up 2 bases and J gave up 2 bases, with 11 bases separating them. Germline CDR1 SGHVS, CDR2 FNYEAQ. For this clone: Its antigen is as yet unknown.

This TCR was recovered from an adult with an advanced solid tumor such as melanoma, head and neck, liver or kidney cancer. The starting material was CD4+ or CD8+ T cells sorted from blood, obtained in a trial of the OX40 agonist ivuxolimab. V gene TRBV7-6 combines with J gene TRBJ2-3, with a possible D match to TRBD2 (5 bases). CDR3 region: CASSLSGAVTDTQYF. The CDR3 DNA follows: TGTGCCAGCAGCTTAAGCGGAGCAGTCACAGATACGCAGTATTTT.